Shown below are 32 T cell receptor beta chains from a single sample sequenced in a study of blood T cells in healthy people across ages (dated by TCRdb to the mid-2010s). The library was made by 5' RACE. The instrument given in TCRdb is Illumina HiSeq 2500. The second PCR ran for about 6 to 12 cycles and used a J-beta primer mix along with a sample-barcoded 5' primer. TCRdb applied fastp at Q25 and MiXCR to the public reads, then kept only in-frame beta chains. Identical CDR3 protein sequences are pooled into one entry, listed with their most common genes and DNA. This sample gives about 1.8 million distinct CDR3 sequences in total; about 50% of them show up just once. Of the sample, around 2.1% is held by the ten largest clones. The sequenced material came from blood. All receptors derive from a woman in her thirties or forties in good health.

The V call is TRBV28, the J call TRBJ1-2; D is unresolved. This CDR3 is built from 13 residues. V was shortened by 5 bases and J by 5 bases, with 12 bases between the two germline ends. Germline values: CDR1 MDHEN, CDR2 SYDVKM. The CDR3 DNA reads TGTGCCAGCAGTCCCTCCGGGGAGTATGGCTACACCTTC. This codes for CASSPSGEYGYTF.

The rearrangement links TRBV5-1 to TRBJ2-5; TRBD1 is a possible D gene (6 bases). V shed 4 bases and J shed 5 bases, with 15 bases lying between them. The germline V gene has CDR1 SGHRS and CDR2 YFSETQ. The CDR3 has 14 amino acids. CDR3 residues: CASSANRVWETQYF. The CDR3 DNA sequence: TGCGCCAGCAGCGCTAACAGGGTATGGGAGACCCAGTACTTC.

The genes are TRBV20-1 and TRBJ2-3; no definite D call. The CDR3 consists of 11 residues. The V end was cut by 5 bases, the J end by 2 bases, with 5 bases between. Germline assignment: CDR1 DFQATT and CDR2 SNEGSKA (reference sequence). This chain's CDR3 is CSAPPTDTQYF. The DNA of the CDR3 is TGCAGTGCTCCACCCACAGATACGCAGTATTTT.

This clonotype was seen at least ten times. This chain links TRBV29-1 with TRBJ2-7; the match to TRBD2 covers 7 bases. From germline, CDR1 is SQVTM and CDR2 ANQGSEA. This CDR3 is 13 amino acids long. With 4 bases clipped from V and 5 bases from J, the junction kept 8 bases outside the gene matches. The CDR3 region has the DNA TGCAGCGTTGTCGGCGGGGGTACCCACGAGCAGTACTTC. Translation: CSVVGGGTHEQYF.

This clonotype was observed a handful of times. V and J are TRBV27 and TRBJ2-1; 9 nucleotides line up with TRBD2. The CDR3 totals 14 residues. V shed 4 bases, J shed 6 bases, and the junction held 4 bases outside the gene matches. Germline V CDR1 and CDR2: MNHEY, SMNVEV (reference sequence). The CDR3 DNA is TGTGCCAGCAGTTCCCAGACTAGCGGCAATGAGCAGTTCTTC. Translating it yields CASSSQTSGNEQFF.

There are a few counts of this clonotype. The chain carries TRBV4-2 and TRBJ2-1, with a possible D match to TRBD2 (6 bases). Deletions cut 3 bases from V and 0 bases from J, with 12 bases between. CDR3 length equals 16 residues. From germline, CDR1 is LGHNA and CDR2 YNFKEQ. DNA for the CDR3: TGTGCCAGCAGCCAGGGCCCGGGGGTCTCCTACAATGAGCAGTTCTTC. Translation: CASSQGPGVSYNEQFF.

V usage is TRBV18 and J usage is TRBJ2-6; D is possibly TRBD1 (5 bases). V was shortened by 6 bases and J by 6 bases, with 18 bases between the two germline ends. CDR1 is KGHSH, CDR2 LQKENI, per germline. The CDR3 length is 16 residues. The CDR3 spells CASSQRQPLEANVLTF. For the CDR3, the DNA is TGTGCCAGCTCCCAAAGACAGCCCCTGGAGGCCAACGTCCTGACTTTC.

This clonotype was seen more than once but under ten times. The rearrangement links TRBV20-1 to TRBJ2-7, with D maybe TRBD2 (6 bases). CDR1 DFQATT and CDR2 SNEGSKA come from the germline V gene (reference sequence). Between the trimmed V and J ends, which lost 4 bases and 6 bases, there was a span of 19 bases. The CDR3 runs 14 residues. CDR3 in amino acids: CSATRLVSSSEQYF. The DNA for the CDR3 is TGCAGTGCTACAAGACTAGTATCTTCGTCCGAGCAGTACTTC.

This chain uses TRBV6-6 with TRBJ2-4, with no clear D. The J call may be mistaken, given a closer DNA end match to TRBJ2-7. Germline V lookup: CDR1 MNHNY, CDR2 SVGAGI (reference sequence). This CDR3 has 14 amino acids. The CDR3 loop is CASRTRPLGYEQYF. CDR3 nucleotides: TGTGCCAGCAGGACCAGACCCCTGGGGTACGAGCAGTACTTC.

The chain has TRBV7-9 and TRBJ2-5, with D possibly matching TRBD1 (6 bases). The CDR3 extends over 17 amino acids. Germline V gene data show CDR1 as SEHNR and CDR2 as FQNEAQ (reference sequence). Trimming pared 3 bases from V and 3 bases from J, leaving 20 bases between. The CDR3 protein is CASSFGVRTDSKETQYF. CDR3 coding DNA: TGTGCCAGCAGCTTCGGCGTACGGACAGACTCCAAAGAGACCCAGTACTTC.

The chain uses TRBV29-1 and TRBJ1-2; D not resolved. CDR3 length: 12 residues. Trimming removed 4 bases from V and 8 bases from J, with 14 bases in between. The V gene's germline CDR1 is SQVTM and CDR2 ANQGSEA. Here the CDR3 DNA reads TGCAGCGTTGGAGGTGTAATCACGGGCTACACCTTC. This sequence encodes CSVGGVITGYTF.

V gene TRBV12-3 or TRBV12-4 combines with J gene TRBJ1-2; 7 positions agree with TRBD1. Germline trimming cut 6 bases from V and 9 bases from J; bases unmatched to any gene: 16. There are 15 residues in the CDR3. Written as DNA, the CDR3 is TGTGCCAGCAGCTCCCGCAATACGAGGACAGGCAGCTACACCTTC. This sequence encodes CASSSRNTRTGSYTF.

The V and J genes are TRBV27 and TRBJ1-4; D unresolved. Germline CDR1 and CDR2: MNHEY and SMNVEV (reference sequence). Trimming removed 7 bases from V and 6 bases from J, with 12 bases in between. The CDR3 contains 13 residues. The CDR3 DNA reads TGTGCCAGCACATGGGGAGACGATGAAAAACTGTTTTTT. Protein product: CASTWGDDEKLFF.

V usage is TRBV20-1 and J usage is TRBJ2-1, with D possibly matching TRBD1 (6 bases). Trimming took 0 bases from V and 7 from J, leaving 13 bases between them. Germline CDR1 is DFQATT and CDR2 is SNEGSKA (reference sequence). The CDR3 has 14 residues. The CDR3 sequence is CSARDLARGNEQFF. The DNA for the CDR3 is TGCAGTGCTAGAGACTTAGCTAGGGGGAATGAGCAGTTCTTC.

This clonotype was recorded a few times. This chain uses TRBV29-1 with TRBJ2-5, with 7 bases identical to TRBD1. CDR1 and CDR2 from the germline V gene are SQVTM and ANQGSEA. V was pared by 4 bases and J by 2 bases, with 7 bases of the junction left unmatched. The CDR3 totals 14 residues. For the CDR3, the DNA is TGCAGCGTTGCCTCCGACAGGGAGCAAGAGACCCAGTACTTC. Translation: CSVASDREQETQYF.

The count of this clonotype is one. At one boundary the junction diverges from the germline segment, which might be a read error. This chain links TRBV6-2 or TRBV6-3 with TRBJ2-1; 12 bases match TRBD2. This CDR3 has 18 residues. CDR1 MNHEY and CDR2 SVGEGT come from the germline V gene. CDR3 sequence: CASSLTSGGHYSHNEQFF. The CDR3 coding sequence is TGTGCCAGCAGTTTGACTAGCGGGGGCCACTACTCCCACAATGAGCAGTTCTTC.

This chain uses TRBV29-1 with TRBJ1-4, with D possibly TRBD1 on 6 matching bases. The germline CDR1 and CDR2 sequences are SQVTM and ANQGSEA. Trimming stripped 0 bases from V and 10 bases from J, with 15 bases between. The CDR3 spans 14 residues. The CDR3: CSVEDPQGQRKLFF. CDR3 coding DNA: TGCAGCGTTGAAGATCCCCAGGGGCAGAGAAAACTGTTTTTT. The variable domain in full, completed from reference TRBV29-1 and TRBJ1-4, reads SAVISQKPSRDICQRGTSLTIQCQVDSQVTMMFWYRQQPGQSLTLIATANQGSEATYESGFVIDKFPISRPNLTFSTLTVSNMSPEDSSIYLCSVEDPQGQRKLFFGSGTQLSVL.

This sequence joins TRBV27 and TRBJ1-5, with D possibly matching TRBD1 (6 bases). Trimming stripped 5 bases from V and 1 base from J, with 12 bases between. This CDR3 is 15 amino acids long. CDR1 is MNHEY and CDR2 is SMNVEV in the germline V gene (reference sequence). The CDR3 region is CASSLTGMSNQPQHF. DNA for the CDR3: TGTGCCAGCAGTCTCACAGGGATGAGCAATCAGCCCCAGCATTTT.

This clonotype was counted a few times. V is TRBV12-3 or TRBV12-4 and J is TRBJ2-1, with TRBD1 matching over 9 bases. There are 15 residues in the CDR3. V shed 3 bases and J 5 bases; nucleotides not matched to a gene: 5. The CDR3 spells CASSLAGTGHNEQFF. The CDR3 nucleotides are TGTGCCAGCAGTTTGGCCGGGACAGGGCACAATGAGCAGTTCTTC.

The gene calls are TRBV20-1 and TRBJ1-5; TRBD1 might be the D (5 bases). V was pared by 3 bases and J by 9 bases, with 15 bases between. CDR1 is DFQATT and CDR2 is SNEGSKA in the germline V gene (reference sequence). The CDR3 is made up of 13 amino acids. For the CDR3, the DNA is TGCAGTGCTAGGGGGCCAGAAAGCGGGCCCCAGCATTTT. It translates to CSARGPESGPQHF.

The chain links TRBV12-3 or TRBV12-4 to TRBJ2-3; 7 nucleotides align to TRBD2. The CDR3 runs 18 residues. With V trimmed by 1 base and J by 5 bases, 15 bases remained unmatched. DNA for the CDR3: TGTGCCAGCAGTTTAGTATGGTCCGCTAGCGGCGTTGTAGATACGCAGTATTTT. Translating gives CASSLVWSASGVVDTQYF.

This clonotype turned up a few times. The chain couples TRBV28 to TRBJ2-7; 7 bases match TRBD1. The CDR3 sequence is 16 residues long. Germline V gene data show CDR1 as MDHEN and CDR2 as SYDVKM. The V segment lost 3 bases and the J segment 0 bases; nucleotides outside the gene matches: 8. CDR3 in DNA: TGTGCCAGCAGTTTTAGAGGACAGGCAAGCTCCTACGAGCAGTACTTC. Residues: CASSFRGQASSYEQYF. The full variable domain, its missing parts supplied by reference TRBV28 and TRBJ2-7, is DVKVTQSSRYLVKRTGEKVFLECVQDMDHENMFWYRQDPGLGLRLIYFSYDVKMKEKGDIPEGYSVSREKKERFSLILESASTNQTSMYLCASSFRGQASSYEQYFGPGTRLTVT.

The table lists this clonotype with many counts. This sequence joins TRBV10-3 and TRBJ2-1, with TRBD2 matching over 12 bases. The germline gives CDR1 ENHRY, CDR2 SYGVKD. The CDR3 runs to 16 residues. With V trimmed by 8 bases and J by 8 bases, 13 bases remained unmatched. The CDR3 DNA follows: TGTGCCATCGGAAAGGAGACCGCTAGCGGGGGGGATGAGCAGTTCTTC. Encoded protein: CAIGKETASGGDEQFF.

A remark on this clonotype: The junction and the germline gene differ at one end; a read error may be behind it. V usage is TRBV7-2 and J usage is TRBJ1-5; 7 bases map to TRBD1. The length of the CDR3 is 14 residues. Germline V gene sequence: CDR1 SGHTA, CDR2 FQGNSA. The CDR3 DNA reads as TGTGCCGGCAGCCGGGACAGTCTCAATCAGCCCCAGCATTTT. Amino acid sequence: CAGSRDSLNQPQHF.

The chain combines TRBV20-1 with TRBJ2-1; perhaps TRBD2 as D (6 bases). This CDR3 comprises 11 residues. Germline lookup yields CDR1 DFQATT and CDR2 SNEGSKA (reference sequence). Trimming stripped 5 bases from V and 8 bases from J, with 10 bases between. CDR3 nucleotide sequence: TGCAGTGCTCTCACGGGGGATGAGCAGTTCTTC. Translating it yields CSALTGDEQFF.

The chain joins TRBV7-2 to TRBJ2-3, with D perhaps assigned TRBD1 or TRBD2 (5 bases each). From germline, CDR1 is SGHTA and CDR2 FQGNSA. The CDR3 consists of 15 residues. Trimming pared 7 bases from V and 0 bases from J, leaving 14 bases between. The CDR3: CASISGLPSTDTQYF. The CDR3 DNA reads TGTGCCAGCATTTCGGGGCTCCCTAGCACAGATACGCAGTATTTT.

The chain recombines TRBV6-5 with TRBJ2-3, with 7 bases identical to TRBD1. In germline, CDR1 is MNHEY, CDR2 SVGAGI. The V gene end was trimmed by 0 bases and the J gene end by 1 base; junction bases not matched to a gene: 4. The CDR3 contains 16 residues. In nucleotides, the CDR3 is TGTGCCAGCAGTTACTCGGGGGACAGCCGCACAGATACGCAGTATTTT. The encoded protein is CASSYSGDSRTDTQYF.

V and J are TRBV6-5 and TRBJ2-3, with unresolved D. Trimming cost V 1 base and J 2 bases, with 4 bases left between them. Germline loops: CDR1 MNHEY, CDR2 SVGAGI. This CDR3 is 13 amino acids long. CDR3 sequence: CASSYWNTDTQYF. For the CDR3, the DNA is TGTGCCAGCAGTTACTGGAACACAGATACGCAGTATTTT.

J is TRBJ2-3 and V is TRBV20-1, with 10 bases aligning to TRBD2. V dropped 1 base and J dropped 5; count of bases not matched to a gene: 12. CDR3 size: 17 residues. The germline V gene has CDR1 DFQATT and CDR2 SNEGSKA (reference sequence). CDR3: CSARGGPSGGELDTQYF. The DNA of the CDR3 is TGCAGTGCTAGAGGCGGCCCCAGCGGGGGGGAGCTAGATACGCAGTATTTT.

There are a few counts of this clonotype. The chain is built from TRBV9 and TRBJ2-7; D perhaps matches TRBD2 (5 bases). V gave up 0 bases and J gave up 7 bases, with 20 bases separating them. CDR3 length equals 16 residues. The V gene's germline CDR1 is SGDLS and CDR2 YYNGEE. As DNA, the CDR3 is TGTGCCAGCAGCGTAGTTCCCTCCAGCGGCCTCGGAGAGCAGTACTTC. Translation gives CASSVVPSSGLGEQYF.

V gene TRBV11-2 combines with J gene TRBJ2-5; D is unresolved. Germline lookup yields CDR1 SGHAT and CDR2 FQNNGV. The V end was cut by 3 bases, the J end by 1 base, with 12 bases between. CDR3 length: 15 residues. CDR3 protein: CASSFGFGAQETQYF. CDR3 in DNA: TGTGCCAGCAGCTTCGGTTTCGGAGCCCAAGAGACCCAGTACTTC.

This chain uses TRBV14 with TRBJ2-1, with TRBD2 matching over 12 bases. V lost 1 base to trimming and J lost 7 bases; unmatched junction nucleotides: 5. CDR1 and CDR2 from the germline V gene are SGHDN and FVKESK. The length of the CDR3 is 16 residues. The CDR3 loop reads CASSQALAGGRNEQFF. In DNA, the CDR3 is TGTGCCAGCAGCCAAGCCCTAGCGGGGGGGCGTAATGAGCAGTTCTTC.